The clone carrying this T cell receptor (beta chain) was counted only a few times. Its specificity is not known. The CDR3 sequence is 14 residues long. V lost 4 bases and J 6 bases, leaving 16 bases between the germline ends. Per the germline V gene, CDR1 is SGHRS and CDR2 is YFSETQ. Extracted total RNA amounted to at least 5.5 micrograms for each sample. The source of the sample is a study of blood T cells in healthy people across ages. The second PCR ran roughly 6 to 11 cycles with a sample-barcoded 5' primer and J-beta primers. Each cDNA molecule received a tag from a template-switch adaptor that had 12 random nucleotides. TCRdb reprocessed the 5' RACE reads via MiXCR and lists one record per CDR3 protein. This sample has 800,000 to 950,000 distinct CDR3 sequences; 35% to 40% occur once, and the top ten carry 10% to 15%. Study-level points and caveats: More naive CD4+ cells and higher diversity marked long-lived donors relative to aged donors. Older age went with lower TCR beta diversity per million T cells, in a roughly linear way.

The chain links TRBV5-1 to TRBJ1-2, with D possibly TRBD1 on 6 matching bases. The source material was blood. The source is a man between 18 and 29 years old in good health. As DNA, the CDR3 is TGCGCCAGCAGCGAACTCCAGGGGAGTCATGGCTACACCTTC. Translated: CASSELQGSHGYTF.